The 17 T cell receptor beta chains below all came from one sample that was sequenced in a study of CD8+ T cells in alopecia areata. In each case, RNA was isolated and then reverse transcribed into cDNA as the sequencing template. TCRdb's table, derived via immunoSEQ multiplex PCR, lists solely in-frame clones and lacks some. The record shows approximately 110,000 clones for this sample, with no singletons present. The specimen sequenced was lesional skin. These receptors were obtained from a C3H/HeJ mouse with alopecia areata. The mouse line has the MHC haplotype H2-k.

Remarks on this clone: Gene names are the mouse ones. Read coverage stops 4 residues before the CDR3 terminus; the germline J gene supplies the remainder. The V call is TRBV13-3, the J call TRBJ2-5, with 8 bases that match TRBD2. The CDR3 is 15 amino acids. The trim removed 3 bases at V and 2 bases at J, leaving 5 bases unmatched. From germline, CDR1 is NNHDY and CDR2 SYVADS. This CDR3 is CASSGLDWGQDTQYF. CDR3 DNA, as far as it was read: TGTGCCAGCAGTGGACTTGACTGGGGCCAAGAC.

For this clone: The gene names given are mouse names. The read terminates 4 residues before the CDR3 end, so the remaining end is supplied by the germline J gene. The chain uses TRBV19 and TRBJ2-1, with TRBD2 matching over 11 bases. After removal of 6 bases from V and 1 base from J, the junction contained 6 bases not matched to a gene. The CDR3 sequence is 16 residues long. CDR1 is FNHDT, CDR2 SITEND, per germline (reference sequence). CDR3 amino acids: CASTRGLGANYAEQFF. Incomplete CDR3 DNA: TGTGCCAGCACCCGGGGACTGGGGGCCAACTATGCT.

This clone turned up a few times. Germline and genes: mouse. The observed sequence ends 4 residues before the CDR3 terminus, with the missing tail filled in from the germline J gene. The V gene is TRBV19, the J gene TRBJ2-7; TRBD2 agrees at 10 bases. Per the germline V gene, CDR1 is FNHDT and CDR2 is SITEND (reference sequence). The length of the CDR3 is 16 residues. The sequenced CDR3 bases are TGTGCCAGCAGTATTCGGCTGGGGGGGCGCAGGTAT. Its translation: CASSIRLGGRRY. The full CDR3 protein reads CASSIRLGGRRYEQYF.

There are a few counts of this clone. Genes and germline are mouse. The observed sequence ends 4 residues before the CDR3 terminus, with the missing tail filled in from the germline J gene. This chain joins TRBV19 and TRBJ1-4; 10 bases match TRBD1. The germline V gene encodes CDR1 FNHDT and CDR2 SITEND (reference sequence). The CDR3 is made up of 13 amino acids. V shed 7 bases and J 6 bases; nucleotides not matched to a gene: 3. Incomplete CDR3 DNA: TGTGCCAGCGGGACAGGGGCCGACGAA. This sequence encodes CASGTGADE. In full, the CDR3 is CASGTGADERLFF.

On this clone: Gene names are the mouse ones. From the germline J gene comes the end of the CDR3, since the read stops 4 residues before it. The chain combines TRBV13-3 with TRBJ2-5, with D possibly being TRBD2 (6 bases). CDR3 size: 15 residues. The ends were cut back, 0 bases at V and 2 bases at J, with 10 bases in the middle. Germline assignment: CDR1 NNHDY and CDR2 SYVADS. The CDR3 spells CASSDGGVGQDTQYF. Incomplete CDR3 DNA: TGTGCCAGCAGTGATGGGGGGGTTGGCCAAGAC.

With regard to this clone: Mouse names are used for the genes. The CDR3 goes on 4 residues after the read ends, and that part is filled in from the germline J gene. The chain uses TRBV13-1 and TRBJ1-4; possible D gene TRBD1, 5 bases. V was pared by 5 bases and J by 3 bases, with 11 bases between. This CDR3 comprises 14 residues. Germline assignment: CDR1 NSHNY and CDR2 SYGAGN. The covered CDR3 bases are TGTGCCAGCAGCGAGGGGAAGGCCAACGAA. Translation gives CASSEGKANE. The whole CDR3 region reads CASSEGKANERLFF.

Points on this clone: Gene names and germline refer to mouse. With the read ending 4 residues before the CDR3 end, the germline J gene is used to fill in that end. J is TRBJ1-4 and V is TRBV13-1; no clear D gene. Germline CDR1 and CDR2: NSHNY and SYGAGN. The CDR3 has 14 amino acids. Here the CDR3 reads CASSDAQWGERLFF. CDR3 bases read: TGTGCCAGCAGTGATGCACAGTGGGGCGAA.

The table lists this clone with a few counts. Gene names follow the mouse nomenclature. The read finishes 4 residues shy of the CDR3 end, and the germline J gene is used to complete it. The rearrangement links TRBV19 to TRBJ2-3; 9 bases match TRBD2. Germline V CDR1 and CDR2: FNHDT, SITEND (reference sequence). The ends lost 0 bases at V and 2 bases at J; junction bases unmatched: 4. CDR3 length equals 16 residues. CDR3 amino acids: CASSIAGGGFAETLYF. The CDR3 bases that were read are TGTGCCAGCAGTATAGCTGGGGGGGGCTTTGCAGAA.

This clone was observed a handful of times. Mouse names are used for the genes. The DNA read from the CDR3 is TGCACCTGCAGTGGGTACAGGGGGCATCCCAACGAA. It translates to CTCSGYRGHPNE. The complete CDR3 sequence is CTCSGYRGHPNERLFF. The rearrangement joins TRBV1 to TRBJ1-4; 9 positions agree with TRBD1. Read data end 4 residues before the CDR3 end; the end is taken from the germline J gene. The J segment lost 3 bases and the V segment lost 4 bases, leaving 6 bases of the junction unmatched. This CDR3 has 16 amino acids. Germline V CDR1 and CDR2: NSQYPW, LRSPGD (reference sequence). Filled out from reference TRBV1 and TRBJ1-4, the complete variable domain reads VTLLEQNPRWRLVPRGQAVNLRCILKNSQYPWMSWYQQDLQKQLQWLFTLRSPGDKEVKSLPGADYLATRVTDTELRLQVANMSQGRTLYCTCSGYRGHPNERLFFGHGTKLSVL.

About this clone: These gene names are mouse names. The CDR3 goes on 4 residues after the read ends, and that part is filled in from the germline J gene. The rearrangement links TRBV13-3 to TRBJ2-5; TRBD1 matches at 8 bases. The germline CDR1 and CDR2 sequences are NNHDY and SYVADS. The V gene end was trimmed by 2 bases and the J gene end by 1 base; junction bases not matched to a gene: 12. This CDR3 region has 18 residues. The CDR3 region is CASSEMWLLQGDQDTQYF. CDR3 bases read: TGTGCCAGCAGTGAGATGTGGCTCCTACAGGGGGACCAAGAC.

This clone appeared a few times. Gene and germline names: mouse. The CDR3 extends 4 residues past the end of the read, so its final part is completed from the germline J gene. V and J are TRBV13-3 and TRBJ2-1, with D possibly TRBD1 on 7 matching bases. The CDR3 has 13 amino acids. Deletions cut 6 bases from V and 5 bases from J, with 12 bases between. Germline CDR1 reads NNHDY; CDR2 reads SYVADS. CDR3 DNA (partial): TGTGCCAGCACTCCCAGGGGGGATGCT. It specifies CASTPRGDA. The full CDR3 sequence reads CASTPRGDAEQFF.

This clone was counted between two and nine times. Gene names denote mouse genes. The read halts 4 residues ahead of the CDR3 end, with the missing end drawn from the germline J gene. V usage is TRBV13-3 and J usage is TRBJ2-1; 11 positions agree with TRBD1. CDR3 size: 14 residues. The V and J ends lost 5 bases and 6 bases, in that order; junction bases with no gene match: 4. Germline V gene lookup returns CDR1 NNHDY and CDR2 SYVADS. CDR3 bases read: TGTGCCAGCAGCCCGGACAGGGGGCTTGCT. It specifies CASSPDRGLA. The full CDR3 is CASSPDRGLAEQFF.

As for this clone: The listed genes are named as in mouse. The CDR3 end is not reached by the read, which stops 4 residues before it; the germline J gene fills it in. The chain recombines TRBV13-1 with TRBJ2-7; 8 bases are a match to TRBD2. The CDR3 has 13 residues. CDR1 is NSHNY and CDR2 is SYGAGN in the germline V gene. V was pared by 6 bases and J by 0 bases, with 2 bases of the junction left unmatched. The CDR3 sequence is CASTGGHSYEQYF. The CDR3 DNA, read in part, is TGTGCCAGCACTGGGGGGCACTCCTAT.

For this clone: These gene names are mouse names. The read comes to an end 4 residues before the CDR3 does, leaving the germline J gene to fill in the end. V gene TRBV13-3 combines with J gene TRBJ2-3; 11 bases are shared with TRBD2. Looked up from germline, CDR1 is NNHDY and CDR2 is SYVADS. The V segment lost 0 bases and the J segment 0 bases; nucleotides outside the gene matches: 3. The CDR3 is 17 residues long. Incomplete CDR3 DNA: TGTGCCAGCAGTGATGCGGGGGACTGGGGGAGTGCAGAA. Translation gives CASSDAGDWGSAE. The complete CDR3 protein is CASSDAGDWGSAETLYF.

This clone has more than one count but fewer than ten. Genes and germline are mouse. The CDR3 extends 4 residues past the end of the read, so its final part is completed from the germline J gene. This rearrangement joins TRBV1 to TRBJ1-4; the match to TRBD1 covers 7 bases. CDR1 is NSQYPW, CDR2 LRSPGD, per germline (reference sequence). The CDR3 loop spans 16 amino acids. Losses at the gene ends were 4 bases for V and 0 bases for J; bases not matched to a gene: 5. The sequenced CDR3 bases are TGCACCTGCAGTGGACCGGGACAGATTTCCAACGAA. Translated: CTCSGPGQISNE. The CDR3 in its entirety is CTCSGPGQISNERLFF.

Turning to this clone: Gene names denote mouse genes. The read halts 4 residues ahead of the CDR3 end, with the missing end drawn from the germline J gene. The chain joins TRBV29 to TRBJ2-7; tentative D call: TRBD1 (5 bases). Trimming left V 2 bases short and J 2 bases short, with 7 bases between. The CDR3 extends over 13 amino acids. Germline-derived CDR1 and CDR2 are MSHET and SYDVDS. The sequenced part of the CDR3 DNA is TGTGCTAGCAGTTTAGGACAAACCTAT. As protein: CASSLGQTY. The full CDR3 protein reads CASSLGQTYEQYF.

As to this clone: Gene names are mouse gene names. The CDR3 extends 4 residues past the end of the read, so its final part is completed from the germline J gene. The chain employs TRBV13-3 and TRBJ2-3; D remains unclear. The germline V and J ends were trimmed by 7 bases and 3 bases, with 9 bases remaining between them. Germline CDR1 and CDR2: NNHDY and SYVADS. The CDR3 spans 12 residues. CDR3 bases read: TGTGCCAGCGGCACCAGGGCAGAA. This gives the protein CASGTRAE. The whole CDR3 protein is CASGTRAETLYF.